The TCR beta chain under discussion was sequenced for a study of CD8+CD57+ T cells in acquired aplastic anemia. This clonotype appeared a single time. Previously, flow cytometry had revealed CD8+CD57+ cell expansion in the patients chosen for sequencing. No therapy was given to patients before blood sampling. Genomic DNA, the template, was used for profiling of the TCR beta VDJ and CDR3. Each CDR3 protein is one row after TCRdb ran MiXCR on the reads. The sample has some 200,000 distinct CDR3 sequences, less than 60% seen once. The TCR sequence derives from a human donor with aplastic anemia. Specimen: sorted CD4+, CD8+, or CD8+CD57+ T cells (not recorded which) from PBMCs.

CDR3: CASSRDQSYEQYF. For the CDR3, the DNA is TGCGCCAGCAGCAGGGATCAGTCCTACGAGCAGTACTTC. The rearrangement links TRBV10-2 to TRBJ2-7; D is perhaps TRBD1 (5 bases). Germline V gives CDR1 WSHSY, CDR2 SAAADI. The CDR3 covers 13 residues. V was trimmed by 6 bases and J by 1 base, leaving 10 bases between them.